This T cell receptor (beta chain) derives from a study of blood T cell repertoires in COVID-19. Background on the study: Researchers got acute and convalescent COVID-19 samples from the United States, Italy and Spain.

Only in-frame clones appear in the TCRdb table, and some are missing; sequencing was by immunoSEQ multiplex PCR. Of tens of thousands of clones in the sample, 70% to 90% were seen once. The clonotype originates from a human donor in a cohort sampled during active COVID-19. The sample consisted of peripheral blood.

This CDR3 reads CASSETGLYGYTF. CDR3 nucleotide sequence: TGTGCCAGCAGTGAGACAGGGCTCTATGGCTACACCTTC. This chain joins TRBV6-2 or TRBV6-3 and TRBJ1-2; 7 bases agree with TRBD1. Germline-derived CDR1 and CDR2 are MNHEY and SVGEGT. The CDR3 is made up of 13 amino acids. V shed 5 bases and J 4 bases; nucleotides not matched to a gene: 4.